The present entry profiles one T cell receptor (beta chain) with its context. Its target antigen remains unknown. Per-base quality was not reported, and no clone a single base away is much larger than it. Participants in the prospective study were enrolled through a virtual design, were aged 18 to 89 years, and lived in 20 to 30 United States geographic areas. In the prospective study, cohorts were assigned on the basis of participant-reported clinical history obtained from a screening survey and a study questionnaire. Recovered participants in ImmuneRACE Cohort 3 were defined as having two consecutive negative NP/OP PCR tests, clearance from a healthcare professional, or resolution of symptoms. In the prospective study, mobile phlebotomists collected whole blood, serum and a nasopharyngeal or oropharyngeal swab from each participant. Additional blood draws and questionnaires over an approximately two-month period could optionally be provided by prospective study participants. Before DNA extraction, prospective study blood samples were shipped either frozen or at room temperature.

Cut back by 6 bases and 4 bases, the V and J ends lie 19 bases apart. Its CDR3 holds 16 amino acids, cysteine through phenylalanine. Here the CDR3 DNA is all that survives: 48 bases in frame from base 1. CDR1 LGHNT and CDR2 FRNRAP were looked up in the germline V gene. The immunoSEQ Assay, a bias-controlled multiplex PCR, was used to amplify TCRbeta CDR3 regions from genomic DNA. In the authors' own workflow: The number of nucleated cells in each sample was estimated by amplification of reference gene primers within the assay. Sequence reads were collapsed and filtered to measure the absolute abundance of every unique TCRbeta CDR3 rearrangement. For each sample, productive Simpson clonality was calculated as the square root of Simpson's diversity index over productive rearrangements. Imported from immuneACCESS, the table was reduced by TCRdb to in-frame sequences with V and J called. These copies leave out some clones; in studies compared against another copy, an unresolved V gene accounts for under half, and the cause of the remainder is not known. D and trimming were read from the DNA, whereas the V and J calls and clone size are those reported in that table. The sample has 170,000 or so clones on record, approximately 85% of them singletons. The ten largest clones add up to under 8% of the sample.

These data belong to a study of blood T cell repertoires in COVID-19 (dated by TCRdb to about 2020). With regard to the full study: Collaborator samples came from the United States, Italy and Spain and covered acute and convalescent phases of COVID-19. The material from the prospective study consisted of cDNA or gDNA derived from T cells, B-cell-depleted T cells, or PBMCs. The dataset comprised deeply sampled blood TCRbeta repertoires from subjects exposed to, actively infected with, or recovered from COVID-19. The repertoires were released in a freely available public database intended as a resource for research on the immune response to SARS-CoV-2. Samples came from the ongoing ImmuneRACE study (first 160 participants) plus 1,254 subjects from 6 global collaborators. Sample metadata almost always included a de-identified subject ID, COVID-19 status, age in years and sex. Where HLA class I and class II types were available, the types were taken from metadata supplied by the sample provider, not from assay-based typing. Study-wide findings and limitations: The amount of clinical and demographic metadata varied by source and participant and was provided uncurated.

The source of this sequence is a man aged 40-49 years who had recovered from COVID-19. Rearrangement joined TRBV12-5 to TRBJ1-5; TRBD1 is perhaps the D gene, given 6 matching bases. What was sequenced was PBMCs or T cells enriched from blood (not recorded which). The DNA sequence is as follows: TGTGCTAGTGGCCGATTCACACAGGGTGGAAATCAGCCCCAGCATTTT. The encoded protein is CASGRFTQGGNQPQHF.